Listed here are 29 T cell receptor beta chains from one sample, sequenced in a study of cytomegalovirus exposure and HLA in healthy donors. PCR was performed using 60 Vbeta and 13 Jbeta primers. Some clones are missing from TCRdb's copy, which holds only in-frame ones; the method was immunoSEQ multiplex PCR. The sample includes almost 200,000 clones, around 85% seen only once; the top ten take 2.3%. Sample: PBMCs. The receptors here all came from a woman aged 45-65 years in good health and CMV-seronegative.

The chain employs TRBV6-5 and TRBJ2-2; tentatively, D is TRBD1 (5 bases). Trimming left V 6 bases short and J 2 bases short, with 7 bases between. Germline loops: CDR1 MNHEY, CDR2 SVGAGI. This CDR3 contains 13 residues. The CDR3 spells CASRGANTGELFF. The CDR3 coding sequence is TGTGCCAGCAGAGGGGCTAACACCGGGGAGCTGTTTTTT.

Only a few counts were recorded for this clone. The chain combines TRBV27 with TRBJ2-4, with D unresolved. V was shortened by 0 bases and J by 0 bases, with 9 bases between the two germline ends. The V gene's germline CDR1 is MNHEY and CDR2 SMNVEV (reference sequence). The CDR3 extends over 16 amino acids. CDR3 amino acids: CASSLSLLLAKNIQYF. The CDR3 DNA is TGTGCCAGCAGTTTATCCCTTTTACTAGCCAAAAACATTCAGTACTTC.

The J gene is TRBJ1-1, the V gene TRBV5-4; TRBD1 aligns across 7 bases. The CDR3 spans 14 residues. V lost 2 bases, J lost 11 bases, and 12 bases stayed unmatched. Germline CDR1 reads SGHNT; CDR2 reads YYREEE (reference sequence). The CDR3 spells CASSLLTGDRDAFF. The CDR3, as DNA: TGTGCCAGCAGCTTACTAACAGGGGATAGGGATGCTTTCTTT.

V gene TRBV7-8 combines with J gene TRBJ2-1, with 9 positions matching TRBD2. The CDR3 length is 15 residues. After removal of 1 base from V and 7 bases from J, the junction contained 5 bases not matched to a gene. Germline V lookup: CDR1 SGHVS, CDR2 FQNEAQ. The CDR3 sequence is CASSLDLAGINEQFF. The CDR3 DNA reads as TGTGCCAGCAGCTTAGATCTAGCGGGAATAAATGAGCAGTTCTTC.

The V gene is TRBV20-1, the J gene TRBJ2-2, with D unclear. Trimming removed 8 bases from V and 6 bases from J, with 10 bases in between. The CDR3 sequence is 11 residues long. The V gene's germline CDR1 is DFQATT and CDR2 SNEGSKA (reference sequence). CDR3 sequence: CSIDTPGELFF. The CDR3 nucleotides are TGCAGTATCGACACCCCCGGGGAGCTGTTTTTT.

This clone was counted a single time. The V gene is TRBV5-1, the J gene TRBJ2-7, with 12 bases lining up with TRBD1. The CDR3 contains 15 residues. Germline CDR1 SGHRS, CDR2 YFSETQ. The J segment lost 6 bases and the V segment lost 4 bases, leaving 8 bases of the junction unmatched. In nucleotides, the CDR3 is TGCGCCAGCAGCGCCCCCGGGACAGGGGGCCGCGAGCAGTACTTC. Translating it yields CASSAPGTGGREQYF.

This clone came up once. The chain combines TRBV9 with TRBJ2-5; maybe TRBD2 (5 bases). Germline loops: CDR1 SGDLS, CDR2 YYNGEE. V gave up 2 bases and J gave up 4 bases, with 15 bases separating them. The CDR3 spans 15 residues. CDR3 in amino acids: CASSVSGIPRETQYF. The CDR3 DNA sequence: TGTGCCAGCAGCGTCTCGGGAATCCCCCGAGAGACCCAGTACTTC.

The V and J genes are TRBV10-3 and TRBJ2-7; 8 positions match TRBD1. The CDR3 has 16 residues. V lost 6 bases, J lost 5 bases, and 15 bases stayed unmatched. The germline CDR1 and CDR2 sequences are ENHRY and SYGVKD. CDR3 DNA sequence: TGTGCCATCAGAAGGGGACAGGCGAACCTCAGGGACGAGCAGTACTTC. It specifies CAIRRGQANLRDEQYF.

This sequence joins TRBV7-2 and TRBJ2-7; the match to TRBD1 covers 9 bases. Germline CDR1 is SGHTA and CDR2 is FQGNSA. This CDR3 has 14 amino acids. J was trimmed by 0 bases and V by 4 bases; bases with no gene match: 1. CDR3 loop: CASSWDRASYEQYF. CDR3 DNA sequence: TGTGCCAGCAGCTGGGACAGGGCCTCCTACGAGCAGTACTTC.

The V call is TRBV6-1, the J call TRBJ1-4, with 7 bases identical to TRBD1. The CDR3 totals 14 residues. CDR1 is MNHNS and CDR2 is SASEGT in the germline V gene. Losses at the gene ends were 4 bases for V and 5 bases for J; bases not matched to a gene: 4. This CDR3 reads CASSAAGGNEKLFF. CDR3 bases: TGTGCCAGCAGTGCCGCAGGGGGGAATGAAAAACTGTTTTTT.

The V call is TRBV28, the J call TRBJ1-2, with D perhaps matching TRBD1 (5 bases). CDR1 and CDR2 (germline): MDHEN, SYDVKM. The length of the CDR3 is 14 residues. V dropped 8 bases and J dropped 1 base, with 14 bases sitting between them. This CDR3 reads CASFTRVGNYGYTF. The CDR3 DNA reads as TGTGCCAGCTTTACCAGGGTGGGTAACTATGGCTACACCTTC.

The chain uses TRBV19 and TRBJ2-5; TRBD1 agrees at 10 bases. V gave up 3 bases and J gave up 5 bases; unmatched junction bases: 9. The CDR3 sequence is 16 residues long. Germline-derived CDR1 and CDR2 are LNHDA and SQIVND (reference sequence). The CDR3 is CASSIGDRGFAETQYF. The CDR3 DNA is TGTGCCAGTAGTATCGGGGACAGGGGATTTGCGGAGACCCAGTACTTC.

This clone appeared a few times. The same CDR3 can be traced to other DNA sequences in this sample. The V gene is TRBV28, the J gene TRBJ1-1; D call uncertain. CDR3 length equals 13 residues. The V and J ends lost 3 bases and 2 bases respectively, with 7 bases between them. Germline lookup yields CDR1 MDHEN and CDR2 SYDVKM. Here the CDR3 reads CASSLTRNTEAFF. CDR3 DNA sequence: TGTGCCAGCAGTTTGACTAGAAACACTGAAGCTTTCTTT.

The J gene is TRBJ2-1, the V gene TRBV9; 7 nucleotides agree with TRBD1. The ends lost 4 bases at V and 4 bases at J; junction bases unmatched: 11. Germline V gene lookup returns CDR1 SGDLS and CDR2 YYNGEE. The CDR3 covers 16 residues. CDR3 region: CASSSWTGEQYNEQFF. Written as DNA, the CDR3 is TGTGCCAGCAGCTCCTGGACAGGAGAACAATACAATGAGCAGTTCTTC.

The chain uses TRBV9 and TRBJ2-1, with 8 positions matching TRBD2. Germline trimming cut 0 bases from V and 7 bases from J; bases unmatched to any gene: 18. The CDR3 extends over 19 amino acids. From germline, CDR1 is SGDLS and CDR2 YYNGEE. CDR3 region: CASSVVSAAGASGLNEQFF. CDR3 DNA sequence: TGTGCCAGCAGCGTAGTTTCCGCGGCGGGGGCTAGCGGGCTAAATGAGCAGTTCTTC.

The chain has TRBV10-3 and TRBJ1-6; no clear D gene. This CDR3 contains 15 residues. Trimming left V 3 bases short and J 3 bases short, with 9 bases between. Germline V gene data show CDR1 as ENHRY and CDR2 as SYGVKD. CDR3 DNA sequence: TGTGCCATCAGTGAAGGGAGCCACTATAATTCACCCCTCCACTTT. It yields the protein CAISEGSHYNSPLHF.

The chain uses TRBV30 and TRBJ1-3; D remains ambiguous. This CDR3 region has 14 residues. The germline V gene has CDR1 GTSNPN and CDR2 SVGIG (reference sequence). The V end lost 4 bases, the J end lost 0 bases, and 10 bases lay between the germline ends. CDR3 region: CAWMAGNSGNTIYF. CDR3 DNA: TGTGCCTGGATGGCAGGCAACTCTGGAAACACCATATATTTT.

The chain recombines TRBV7-9 with TRBJ1-4, with a tentative D call TRBD1 (6 bases). The CDR3 sequence is 13 residues long. In germline, CDR1 is SEHNR, CDR2 FQNEAQ (reference sequence). V lost 1 base and J 8 bases, leaving 8 bases between the germline ends. The CDR3 bases are TGTGCCAGCAGCTTAGGGCAGGGGGAAAAACTGTTTTTT. It specifies CASSLGQGEKLFF.

The chain is built from TRBV25-1 and TRBJ2-3, with D possibly TRBD2 on 5 matching bases. The V gene lost 8 bases and the J gene lost 1 base, with 10 bases spanning the gap. The V gene's germline CDR1 is MGHDK and CDR2 SYGVNS. The CDR3 has 13 amino acids. CDR3 bases: TGTGCCAGCGGGAGAGCAGGCACAGATACGCAGTATTTT. Its protein product is CASGRAGTDTQYF.

The chain links TRBV27 to TRBJ1-1; D is undetermined. This CDR3 is built from 14 residues. Germline CDR1 is MNHEY and CDR2 is SMNVEV (reference sequence). V gave up 5 bases and J gave up 1 base, with 11 bases separating them. CDR3 sequence reads: CASSTTRPNTEAFF. The CDR3 coding sequence is TGTGCCAGCAGTACGACACGGCCGAACACTGAAGCTTTCTTT.

This clone was observed once. The CDR3 is CASRLNLGAGGYTF. CDR3 bases: TGTGCCAGCAGGCTTAATTTGGGGGCTGGTGGCTACACCTTC. This chain joins TRBV11-2 and TRBJ1-2; possible D gene TRBD1, 6 bases. Germline lookup yields CDR1 SGHAT and CDR2 FQNNGV. The CDR3 consists of 14 residues. The V end lost 6 bases, the J end lost 7 bases, and 18 bases lay between the germline ends.

The V and J genes are TRBV28 and TRBJ2-7; 16 nucleotides match TRBD2. CDR1 is MDHEN, CDR2 SYDVKM, per germline. This CDR3 has 16 amino acids. J gave up 5 bases and V 6 bases, and 7 bases lay outside the gene matches. The CDR3 DNA reads TGTGCCAGCAGATTGGGACTAGCGGGAGGGGTACACGAGCAGTACTTC. This translates into CASRLGLAGGVHEQYF.

This clone came up once. The chain recombines TRBV5-1 with TRBJ1-1, with D perhaps TRBD1 (5 bases). The CDR3 loop spans 18 amino acids. The V end lost 3 bases, the J end lost 2 bases, and 23 bases lay between the germline ends. Germline V gene lookup returns CDR1 SGHRS and CDR2 YFSETQ. The chain's CDR3 is CASSSDSTVVWGNTEAFF. CDR3 sequence (DNA): TGCGCCAGCAGCTCTGACAGTACCGTTGTTTGGGGAAACACTGAAGCTTTCTTT. The complete variable domain, with remaining parts taken from reference TRBV5-1 and TRBJ1-1, reads KAGVTQTPRYLIKTRGQQVTLSCSPISGHRSVSWYQQTPGQGLQFLFEYFSETQRNKGNFPGRFSGRQFSNSRSEMNVSTLELGDSALYLCASSSDSTVVWGNTEAFFGQGTRLTVV.

The chain carries TRBV6-6 and TRBJ1-4; 9 nucleotides line up with TRBD1. This CDR3 spans 15 amino acids. Germline assignment: CDR1 MNHNY and CDR2 SVGAGI (reference sequence). J gave up 8 bases and V 6 bases, and 10 bases lay outside the gene matches. CDR3 sequence (DNA): TGTGCCAGCAGCGACTCCGGGACAGGGACAGAAAAACTGTTTTTT. Its translation is CASSDSGTGTEKLFF.

This sequence joins TRBV5-1 and TRBJ1-3, with D perhaps matching TRBD1 (6 bases). This CDR3 is built from 16 residues. Germline V gene data show CDR1 as SGHRS and CDR2 as YFSETQ. Between the trimmed V and J ends, which lost 4 bases and 0 bases, there was a span of 14 bases. CDR3: CASSTGQLDSGNTIYF. The CDR3 DNA reads as TGCGCCAGCAGCACCGGACAGTTGGACTCTGGAAACACCATATATTTT.

The chain joins TRBV18 to TRBJ2-7; D possibly corresponds to TRBD2 (5 bases). CDR1 KGHSH and CDR2 LQKENI come from the germline V gene. V shed 3 bases and J shed 3 bases, with 15 bases lying between them. The CDR3 runs to 15 residues. This chain's CDR3 is CASSPPEAAHYEQYF. The DNA for the CDR3 is TGTGCCAGCTCACCGCCGGAGGCCGCGCACTACGAGCAGTACTTC.

The chain carries TRBV30 and TRBJ2-7; 11 nucleotides match TRBD1. V gave up 6 bases and J gave up 5 bases; unmatched junction bases: 6. The CDR3 length is 13 residues. Germline CDR1 is GTSNPN and CDR2 is SVGIG (reference sequence). CDR3 nucleotide sequence: TGTGCCTGCTCCGGGACAGGGGGGGACGAGCAGTACTTC. This encodes CACSGTGGDEQYF.

The genes are TRBV6-5 and TRBJ1-4, with TRBD1 matching 7 bases. The length of the CDR3 is 15 residues. Germline V gene sequence: CDR1 MNHEY, CDR2 SVGAGI. V lost 6 bases, J lost 0 bases, and 4 bases stayed unmatched. As DNA, the CDR3 is TGTGCCAGCAGACGCCAGGGGGCAACTAATGAAAAACTGTTTTTT. Its translation is CASRRQGATNEKLFF.

The chain joins TRBV28 to TRBJ2-7, with 10 bases identical to TRBD2. There are 15 residues in the CDR3. CDR1 and CDR2 from the germline V gene are MDHEN and SYDVKM. The V and J ends lost 7 bases and 7 bases, in that order; junction bases with no gene match: 13. The DNA for the CDR3 is TGTGCCAGCAATTCCCTAGCGGGGGAGGGCCGTGAGCAGTACTTC. This encodes CASNSLAGEGREQYF.